This T cell receptor beta chain was observed in a study of blood T cell repertoires in COVID-19. Study overall: There were acute and convalescent COVID-19 samples, and they came from the United States, Italy and Spain. T cells, B-cell-depleted T cells, or PBMCs provided the cDNA or gDNA that served as material.

CDR3 length: 11 amino acids. V gave up 4 bases and J gave up 6 bases, with 4 bases separating them. Germline CDR1 reads MNHEY; CDR2 reads SVGAGI. Original methodology: Estimation of nucleated cell counts relied on the amplification of reference gene primers. Measured with immunoSEQ multiplex PCR; TCRdb has only the in-frame clones, and not every one. The V and J calls and clone size are taken from that table; D and trimming were inferred from the DNA. This table holds about 210,000 clones, more than 70% found once. The sequence was collected from a woman in her fifties or sixties with acute or convalescent COVID-19. This chain uses TRBV6-5 with TRBJ2-1; the D is unclear. Material: peripheral blood. This CDR3 reads CASSSINEQFF. The DNA of the CDR3 is TGTGCCAGCAGTTCCATCAATGAGCAGTTCTTC.